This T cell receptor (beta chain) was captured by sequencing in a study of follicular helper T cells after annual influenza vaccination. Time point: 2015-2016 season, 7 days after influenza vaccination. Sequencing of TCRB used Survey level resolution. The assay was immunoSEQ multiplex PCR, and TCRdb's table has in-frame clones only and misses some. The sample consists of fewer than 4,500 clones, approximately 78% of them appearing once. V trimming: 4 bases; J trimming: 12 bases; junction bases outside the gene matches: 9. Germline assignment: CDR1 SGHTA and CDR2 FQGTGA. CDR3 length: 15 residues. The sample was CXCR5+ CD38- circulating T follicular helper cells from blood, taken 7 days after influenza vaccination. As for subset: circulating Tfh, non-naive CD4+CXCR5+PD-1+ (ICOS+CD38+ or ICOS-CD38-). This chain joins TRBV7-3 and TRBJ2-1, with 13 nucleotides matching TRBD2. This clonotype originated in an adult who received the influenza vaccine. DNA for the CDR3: TGTGCCAGCAGCTCCGGGACTAGCGGGGAGACGGGGCAGTTCTTC. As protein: CASSSGTSGETGQFF.